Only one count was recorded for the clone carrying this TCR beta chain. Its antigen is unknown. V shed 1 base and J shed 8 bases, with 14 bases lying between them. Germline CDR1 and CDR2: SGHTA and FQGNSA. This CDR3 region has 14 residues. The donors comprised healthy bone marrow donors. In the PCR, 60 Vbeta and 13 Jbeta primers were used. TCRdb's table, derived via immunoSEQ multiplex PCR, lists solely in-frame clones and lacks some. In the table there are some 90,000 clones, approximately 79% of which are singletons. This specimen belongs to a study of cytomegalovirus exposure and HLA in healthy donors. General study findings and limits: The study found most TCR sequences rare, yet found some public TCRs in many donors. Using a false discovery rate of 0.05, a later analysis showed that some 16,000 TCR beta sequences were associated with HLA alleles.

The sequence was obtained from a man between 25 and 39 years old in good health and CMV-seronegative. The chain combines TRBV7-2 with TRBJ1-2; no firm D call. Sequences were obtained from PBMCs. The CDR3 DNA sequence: TGTGCCAGCAGCTTAGTTTCATCGAGCAAGGGCTACACCTTC. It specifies CASSLVSSSKGYTF.